This record concerns one T cell receptor beta chain sequence. Its antigen remains undetermined. No base qualities exist here, and no much larger clone lies one base off it. This sample stems from a study of identical twins listed by TCRdb under 2016. For the study in its entirety: The study deep-sequenced TCR alpha and beta repertoires from monozygotic twins, unrelated adults of various ages and cord blood to test whether fetal clonotypes persist. To rule out contamination, replicate twin experiments were performed at different times with different library preparation protocols. Results and caveats for the whole study, not just this receptor: Because the same donors could not be followed over many years, the conclusions relied on cross-sectional statistical analysis. Invariant T cells such as MAIT and iNKT could partly confound zero-insertion analyses, although diverse VJ usage argued against such confounding for most clonotypes. Out-of-frame TCR alpha sequences shared between twins showed an excess of low generation-probability sequences compared with coincidental sharing between unrelated individuals. The excess sharing between twins in beta out-of-frame sequences was weaker because fewer shared sequences reduced the signal-to-noise ratio. In monozygotic twins, recombination models systematically underestimated out-of-frame TCR alpha sharing, but the models matched the sharing seen between unrelated individuals. Abundant cord blood beta clonotypes carried fewer insertions; young adult naive repertoires showed a weaker similar trend, while memory repertoires showed none.

The germline V end is reduced by 4 bases and the J end by 0 bases; junction bases left unmatched: 14. The germline V gene yields SGHVS for CDR1 and FQNEAQ for CDR2. The CDR3 measures 19 amino acids from cysteine to phenylalanine. The entry retains the CDR3 DNA only, 57 bases that are in frame from base 1. Every donor was a healthy Caucasian. The library was prepared using 5' RACE. TCRdb records Illumina HiSeq 2000 as the sequencer. Template switching introduced a universal primer binding site; the final cDNA contained a unique molecular identifier, enabling accurate counting of TCR cDNA molecules. First-strand cDNA for TCR alpha and beta chains was synthesized from specific primers in the conserved constant-segment region. Each cDNA library was double barcoded, with a SMART-Mk sample barcode plus Illumina barcodes, to control for contamination. TruSeq adapter sequences and Illumina sample barcodes were added in two successive PCR steps. Sequencing of the TCR alpha and beta cDNA libraries was done on the Illumina HiSeq platform using custom primers. In the original analysis: Unique molecular identifiers were extracted from raw reads with MiGEC, and CDR3 positions were determined with MiXCR. Recombination models were inferred per individual with the repgenHMM and IGoR tools using an EM algorithm. The analysis of shared clonotypes was done with the tcR package in R, with sharing normalized by the product of cloneset sizes. To study raw recombination without the effects of thymic and clonal selection, out-of-frame nonproductive sequences were analyzed. Using fastp at Q25 and MiXCR, TCRdb reprocessed the public reads and kept productive beta chains. Under each unique CDR3 protein, matching rows form one entry showing the most common genes and DNA. The V and J calls shown here were made by TCRdb, not taken from the authors' results. For this sample the table gives more than 1.5 million distinct CDR3 sequences, of which around 33% were detected only once. The ten top clones hold less than 0.35% of the sample.

The sequence links TRBV7-8 to TRBJ2-7, with 11 junctional bases fitting TRBD2. The receptor comes from a newborn girl in good health. Sequenced: cord blood. The CDR3 reads as follows: CASSSDRTTSGVISYEQYF. Here is the DNA: TGTGCCAGCAGCTCCGACAGAACGACTAGCGGGGTGATCTCCTACGAGCAGTACTTC.